One and the same sample provided the 4 T cell receptor beta chains below, sequenced in a study of cytomegalovirus exposure and HLA in healthy donors (dated by TCRdb to between 2016 and 2019). Receptors were amplified or captured by the immunoSEQ multiplex PCR assay. For the multiplex PCR, a mixture combining 60 forward primers for TCR Vbeta segments and 13 reverse primers for TCR Jbeta segments was used. The clones in this table, taken by TCRdb from immuneACCESS, are in-frame only. Not every clone is retained; where verified, under half of the shortfall comes from an unresolved V gene, and the cause of the rest is unknown. The sample yields fewer than 180,000 clones; around 79% were counted once. The top ten constitute around 6.6% of the sample. The sample taken for sequencing was PBMCs. These TCRs come from a man aged 45 to 65 in good health and CMV-seropositive.

The chain combines TRBV5-1 with TRBJ2-5; 7 nucleotides line up with TRBD1. V was pared by 1 base and J by 0 bases, with 9 bases of the junction left unmatched. There are 17 residues in the CDR3. Germline V CDR1 and CDR2: SGHRS, YFSETQ. In DNA form, the CDR3 reads TGCGCCAGCAGCTTGACGAGGGGACAGCGCAACCAAGAGACCCAGTACTTC. Protein: CASSLTRGQRNQETQYF.

The chain couples TRBV11-2 to TRBJ2-7, with 10 bases lining up with TRBD2. Trimming at V came to 1 base and at J to 2 bases, leaving 2 bases not matched to a gene. Germline values: CDR1 SGHAT, CDR2 FQNNGV. The CDR3 length is 15 residues. The CDR3, as DNA: TGTGCCAGCAGCTTAGGGACTAGCGGCACCTACGAGCAGTACTTC. It is translated as CASSLGTSGTYEQYF.

The chain combines TRBV28 with TRBJ2-2; TRBD2 agrees at 7 bases. CDR1 and CDR2 from the germline V gene are MDHEN and SYDVKM. This CDR3 contains 15 residues. Losses at the gene ends were 5 bases for V and 0 bases for J; bases not matched to a gene: 3. The CDR3 nucleotides read TGTGCCAGCAGTAGCGGGGCCTCGAACACCGGGGAGCTGTTTTTT. Translating it yields CASSSGASNTGELFF.

This clone occurred once. The chain combines TRBV7-2 with TRBJ2-7, with TRBD1 identical over 8 bases. The V segment lost 8 bases and the J segment 1 base; nucleotides outside the gene matches: 4. In germline, CDR1 is SGHTA, CDR2 FQGNSA. The CDR3 runs 13 residues. In nucleotides, the CDR3 is TGTGCCAGCGGGGACAGGCGTTCCTACGAGCAGTACTTC. Protein: CASGDRRSYEQYF.